Listed below are T cell receptor beta chains from one sample, sequenced in a study of blood T cell repertoires in COVID-19. This table comes from immunoSEQ multiplex PCR, and its TCRdb copy is limited to in-frame clones, with some not included. The sample records 200,000 or so clones, roughly 85% being singletons. The material sequenced was PBMCs or T cells enriched from blood (not recorded which). The receptors originated from a woman in her forties with acute COVID-19. CDR3s include the opening cysteine and the closing phenylalanine or tryptophan. D genes are given only for firm matches. Some rows have no size entry. The others give once, few or many, or a class for an expanded clone.

cdr3_nt cdr3_aa d_call j_call v_call clone_size
TGTGCCAGCAGTCCCGGGACAGGGCGTCAGCCCCAGCATTTT CASSPGTGRQPQHF TRBD1 TRBJ1-5 TRBV6-5 .
TGTGCCAGCAGTTCTCTCACCCTAATGAACACTGAAGCTTTCTTT CASSSLTLMNTEAFF . TRBJ1-1 TRBV6-2/TRBV6-3 .
TGTGCCAGCAGTTTTCGTAATTCACCCCTCCACTTT CASSFRNSPLHF . TRBJ1-6 TRBV12-3/TRBV12-4 .
TGCGCCAGCAGCAGAGACAGTATCTATGAGCAGTTCTTC CASSRDSIYEQFF . TRBJ2-1 TRBV5-1 .
TGTGCCAGTAGTATAGGGCAGGGGCGAACTGAAGCTTTCTTT CASSIGQGRTEAFF . TRBJ1-1 TRBV19 .
TGTGCCAGCTCACCACCGACAGGGCGAGGGACTGAAGCTTTCTTT CASSPPTGRGTEAFF TRBD1 TRBJ1-1 TRBV18 .
TGTGCCACCAGTGATCGGCCTTCGGGGGGTGAGCAGTACTTC CATSDRPSGGEQYF TRBD2 TRBJ2-7 TRBV24-1 .
TGTGCCAGCAGAATAGCGAACGTGGGCACCGGGGAGCTGTTTTTT CASRIANVGTGELFF . TRBJ2-2 TRBV27 .
TGTGCCTGGAGTGTACCCGATCCAGCGCTCACCGGGGAGCTGTTTTTT CAWSVPDPALTGELFF . TRBJ2-2 TRBV30 .
TGTGCCAGCAGCTTGACCCAGGGGCTCCCTGAAGCTTTCTTT CASSLTQGLPEAFF . TRBJ1-1 TRBV11-2 .
TGTGCCAGCAGCCACAAAGACAGGGGACGAGGCTACACCTTC CASSHKDRGRGYTF TRBD1 TRBJ1-2 TRBV14 once
TGTGCCAGCAGTCAGGGGGTGGTTGGGGGCGAGCAGTACTTC CASSQGVVGGEQYF TRBD1 TRBJ2-7 TRBV7-9 once
TGTGCCTGGAGTGTAAACTACAGGGGTAGGGTTAATGAGCAGTTCTTC CAWSVNYRGRVNEQFF TRBD1 TRBJ2-1 TRBV30 .
TGTGCCACCAGCTTCGGTACTGAAGCTTTCTTT CATSFGTEAFF . TRBJ1-1 TRBV15 .
TGTGCCAGCAGTTTACGGGATGGCTACACCTTC CASSLRDGYTF . TRBJ1-2 TRBV12-3/TRBV12-4 .
TGTGCCAGCAGTGGACAGGGTTTCTCTGAAGCTTTCTTT CASSGQGFSEAFF TRBD1 TRBJ1-1 TRBV25-1 .
TGTGCCAGCAGCTTGGGGGCCAACACGGCTAATGAGCAGTTCTTC CASSLGANTANEQFF . TRBJ2-1 TRBV5-6 once
TGTGCCAGCAGCTTATATCAGGGAGGCGGCACTGAAGCTTTCTTT CASSLYQGGGTEAFF . TRBJ1-1 TRBV7-2 .
TGTGCCAGCAGCTTCAACCCGGGACAGGGACGATATGGCTACACCTTC CASSFNPGQGRYGYTF TRBD1 TRBJ1-2 TRBV5-6 once
TGTGCCAGCAGTTTGCAGGGTGAAGCTTTCTTT CASSLQGEAFF . TRBJ1-1 TRBV27 .
TGTGCCAGCACCGCGGCGAGGAACACTGAAGCTTTCTTT CASTAARNTEAFF . TRBJ1-1 TRBV7-3 .
TGTGCCAGCAGCTTCCCAGGACAGGGGGAAGTTTATGAGCAGTTCTTC CASSFPGQGEVYEQFF TRBD1 TRBJ2-1 TRBV13 .
TGTGCCAGTAGTATAGTCGACGGAGGCTTCTATGGCTACACCTTC CASSIVDGGFYGYTF . TRBJ1-2 TRBV19 .
TGCGCCAGCAGTGAGTCCGGCGGGTCTTCCTACACCGGGGAGCTGTTTTTT CASSESGGSSYTGELFF . TRBJ2-2 TRBV10-2 .
TGTGCCAGCAGCTTATCCTTGGGAAACACCATATATTTT CASSLSLGNTIYF . TRBJ1-3 TRBV7-3 .
TGTGCCAGCAGCTTAGAATTAACTCCTTCCTACGAGCAGTACTTC CASSLELTPSYEQYF . TRBJ2-7 TRBV7-2 .
TGTGCCAGCAGCGTGCCAGGAACTCCTACCGGGGAGCTGTTTTTT CASSVPGTPTGELFF . TRBJ2-2 TRBV9 .
TGTGCCAGTAGTGTAGGGGAGACCTATGGCTACACCTTC CASSVGETYGYTF . TRBJ1-2 TRBV19 .
TGCGCCAGCAGCTTGGCCTGGACAGGTGAATCGACCGGGGAGCTGTTTTTT CASSLAWTGESTGELFF TRBD1 TRBJ2-2 TRBV5-1 .
TGTGCCACCAGTGATTTCTCCAGGGAATATGGCTACACCTTC CATSDFSREYGYTF . TRBJ1-2 TRBV24-1 .
TGTGCCAGCAGCGTCCCTAGCGGGGGTAATGAGCAGTTCTTC CASSVPSGGNEQFF TRBD2 TRBJ2-1 TRBV7-2 few
TGTGCCAGCAGCCCAGGGCTGGCTGAAGCTTTCTTT CASSPGLAEAFF . TRBJ1-1 TRBV12-3/TRBV12-4 .
TGTGCCAGCAGCTTTTACGCAAGAGGTCGGACTGAAGCTTTCTTT CASSFYARGRTEAFF . TRBJ1-1 TRBV7-8 .
TGTGCCAGCAGCCAAGCGATGGGGGCAGGAGGAGTACGGGGCTACACCTTC CASSQAMGAGGVRGYTF . TRBJ1-2 TRBV4-2 once
TGTGCCAGCAGTGAGGAAGGGAGACGACGGGCGGGAAGCTCCTACAATGAGCAGTTCTTC CASSEEGRRRAGSSYNEQFF . TRBJ2-1 TRBV6-1 .